The 21 T cell receptor beta chains presented below share a single source sample, sequenced in a study of blood T cell repertoires in COVID-19. Using immunoSEQ multiplex PCR, the repertoire was profiled, and TCRdb retains in-frame clones only, with some absent. The sample yields some 89,000 clones, roughly 89% seen once. Sequenced: peripheral blood. All receptors come from a man aged 45-65 years with acute or convalescent COVID-19.

This rearrangement joins TRBV4-1 to TRBJ2-1, with 7 bases matching TRBD2. V shed 2 bases and J 5 bases; nucleotides not matched to a gene: 6. The CDR3 consists of 15 residues. Germline lookup yields CDR1 MGHRA and CDR2 YSYEKL. The CDR3 loop reads CASSQRLAADNEQFF. The CDR3, as DNA: TGCGCCAGCAGCCAAAGGCTAGCGGCTGACAATGAGCAGTTCTTC.

The V and J genes are TRBV3-1 (or the pseudogene TRBV3-2) and TRBJ1-1; D is uncertain. The CDR3 runs to 15 residues. Looked up from germline, CDR1 is LGHDT and CDR2 is YNNKEL (reference sequence). Trimming removed 4 bases from V and 2 bases from J, with 14 bases in between. This CDR3 reads CASSLRETPNTEAFF. The CDR3, as DNA: TGTGCCAGCAGCCTTAGAGAGACACCCAACACTGAAGCTTTCTTT.

The chain couples TRBV28 to TRBJ1-1, with 8 nucleotides matching TRBD1. Germline V gene data show CDR1 as MDHEN and CDR2 as SYDVKM. The CDR3 totals 13 residues. After removal of 7 bases from V and 4 bases from J, the junction contained 5 bases not matched to a gene. This CDR3 reads CASKPGGFTEAFF. The DNA for the CDR3 is TGTGCCAGCAAGCCAGGGGGCTTCACTGAAGCTTTCTTT.

The chain employs TRBV28 and TRBJ2-2, with 8 bases that match TRBD1. The CDR3 sequence is 14 residues long. The junction had 9 bases not matched to a gene; V was cut back by 10 bases and J by 5 bases. Germline V gene sequence: CDR1 MDHEN, CDR2 SYDVKM. The CDR3 loop reads CATQGAVSTGELFF. DNA of the CDR3: TGTGCCACCCAGGGGGCAGTTTCGACCGGGGAGCTGTTTTTT.

The chain is built from TRBV6-2 or TRBV6-3 and TRBJ1-2; D remains ambiguous. With 6 bases removed from V and 0 bases from J, the gap between germline ends came to 8 bases. This CDR3 has 13 residues. Germline-derived CDR1 and CDR2 are MNHEY and SVGEGT. Written as DNA, the CDR3 is TGTGCCAGCAGCCTCCCCGCTAACTATGGCTACACCTTC. Its protein is CASSLPANYGYTF.

This chain links TRBV7-2 with TRBJ2-5; 8 nucleotides match TRBD2. Germline trimming cut 3 bases from V and 2 bases from J; bases unmatched to any gene: 2. This CDR3 region has 14 residues. Per the germline V gene, CDR1 is SGHTA and CDR2 is FQGNSA. The CDR3 DNA reads TGTGCCAGCAGCTTTCGGGGGGGGCAAGAGACCCAGTACTTC. Translation gives CASSFRGGQETQYF.

The sample holds a few counts of this clone. The CDR3 coding sequence is TGTGCCAGCAGCGTAGGGGACTCCGAGCAGTACGTC. Translation: CASSVGDSEQYV. The genes are TRBV9 and TRBJ2-7; D is perhaps TRBD2 (6 bases). In germline, CDR1 is SGDLS, CDR2 YYNGEE. The CDR3 runs to 12 residues. With 0 bases removed from V and 6 bases from J, the gap between germline ends came to 7 bases.

The chain joins TRBV7-2 to TRBJ1-5; D unresolved. The CDR3 sequence is 12 residues long. The germline CDR1 and CDR2 sequences are SGHTA and FQGNSA. The V end lost 1 base, the J end lost 6 bases, and 4 bases lay between the germline ends. The CDR3 DNA sequence: TGTGCCAGCAGCTTAGGTCTTCAGCCCCAGCATTTT. The encoded protein is CASSLGLQPQHF. The full variable domain, with the rest looked up from reference TRBV7-2 and TRBJ1-5, is GAGVSQSPSNKVTEKGKDVELRCDPISGHTALYWYRQSLGQGLEFLIYFQGNSAPDKSGLPSDRFSAERTGGSVSTLTIQRTQQEDSAVYLCASSLGLQPQHFGDGTRLSIL.

This clone is a singleton in its sample. V gene TRBV9 combines with J gene TRBJ2-4, with TRBD2 matching over 9 bases. V lost 4 bases to trimming and J lost 2 bases; unmatched junction nucleotides: 10. The length of the CDR3 is 17 residues. Looked up from germline, CDR1 is SGDLS and CDR2 is YYNGEE. This CDR3 reads CASSPQGGGASKNIQYF. The CDR3, as DNA: TGTGCCAGCAGCCCCCAGGGCGGGGGGGCCTCCAAAAACATTCAGTACTTC.

J is TRBJ2-1 and V is TRBV11-2; D is undetermined. Germline CDR1 reads SGHAT; CDR2 reads FQNNGV. The germline V and J ends were trimmed by 3 bases and 0 bases, with 12 bases remaining between them. CDR3 length: 16 amino acids. The CDR3 is CASSFSSGVSYNEQFF. The DNA of the CDR3 is TGTGCCAGCAGCTTCTCCTCCGGAGTCTCCTACAATGAGCAGTTCTTC.

In DNA, the CDR3 is TGTGCCAGCAGTGGACACCTGGACAGGGGATTCGGACAGCCCCAGCATTTT. Residues: CASSGHLDRGFGQPQHF. This chain joins TRBV6-1 and TRBJ1-5, with 9 bases fitting TRBD1. The J segment lost 7 bases and the V segment lost 4 bases, leaving 14 bases of the junction unmatched. The CDR3 contains 17 residues. Germline assignment: CDR1 MNHNS and CDR2 SASEGT.

The CDR3 DNA follows: TGTGCCAGCAGCTCTCTAGACAGGGGGGTCTCTGGAAACACCATATATTTT. As protein: CASSSLDRGVSGNTIYF. V gene TRBV3-1 (or the pseudogene TRBV3-2) combines with J gene TRBJ1-3; 9 bases are shared with TRBD1. In germline, CDR1 is LGHDT, CDR2 YNNKEL (reference sequence). The junction had 8 bases not matched to a gene; V was cut back by 5 bases and J by 0 bases. This CDR3 comprises 17 residues.

V and J are TRBV6-6 and TRBJ2-5; 8 positions match TRBD2. Germline CDR1 and CDR2: MNHNY and SVGAGI (reference sequence). J gave up 2 bases and V 2 bases, and 4 bases lay outside the gene matches. This CDR3 spans 15 amino acids. CDR3 residues: CASSYRGGYQETQYF. In DNA form, the CDR3 reads TGTGCCAGCAGTTACCGGGGGGGCTATCAAGAGACCCAGTACTTC.

V gene TRBV24-1 combines with J gene TRBJ1-2; D gene uncertain. The CDR3 totals 13 residues. The ends were cut back, 4 bases at V and 5 bases at J, with 10 bases in the middle. The V gene's germline CDR1 is KGHDR and CDR2 SFDVKD. CDR3 loop: CATSDDTSYGYTF. CDR3 in DNA: TGTGCCACCAGTGACGACACGAGTTATGGCTACACCTTC.

The J gene is TRBJ1-2, the V gene TRBV6-1; the match to TRBD1 covers 8 bases. CDR3 size: 15 residues. Per the germline V gene, CDR1 is MNHNS and CDR2 is SASEGT. Germline trimming cut 2 bases from V and 3 bases from J; bases unmatched to any gene: 5. CDR3 coding DNA: TGTGCCAGCAGTGAACGGGTCAGGGGGCACTATGGCTACACCTTC. Protein: CASSERVRGHYGYTF.

The chain uses TRBV9 and TRBJ2-2; TRBD2 matches at 9 bases. The CDR3 sequence is 14 residues long. The germline CDR1 and CDR2 sequences are SGDLS and YYNGEE. Germline trimming cut 4 bases from V and 8 bases from J; bases unmatched to any gene: 6. This CDR3 is CASSPITSGGELFF. CDR3 DNA: TGTGCCAGCAGCCCTATTACTAGCGGGGGGGAGCTGTTTTTT.

This chain links TRBV2 with TRBJ1-1; D call uncertain. V was shortened by 6 bases and J by 3 bases, with 14 bases between the two germline ends. Germline V CDR1 and CDR2: SNHLY, FYNNEI. The CDR3 extends over 14 amino acids. CDR3 protein: CASRRPLRDTEAFF. For the CDR3, the DNA is TGTGCCAGCAGACGTCCCCTCCGGGACACTGAAGCTTTCTTT.

CDR3 residues: CASSSPGTSTDTQYF. The DNA for the CDR3 is TGTGCCAGCAGCTCGCCCGGGACAAGCACAGATACGCAGTATTTT. This rearrangement joins TRBV7-8 to TRBJ2-3; TRBD1 might be the D (6 bases). Trimming took 4 bases from V and 0 from J, leaving 11 bases between them. Germline CDR1 and CDR2: SGHVS and FQNEAQ. The CDR3 extends over 15 amino acids.

The chain employs TRBV12-3 or TRBV12-4 and TRBJ1-1, with D perhaps TRBD1 (5 bases). CDR3 length equals 13 residues. V lost 3 bases and J lost 8, with 13 bases in between. The CDR3 DNA reads TGTGCCAGCAGTTTTGGAGGGGAGGTAGAAGCTTTCTTT. Encoded protein: CASSFGGEVEAFF.

This chain uses TRBV25-1 with TRBJ2-7; TRBD2 matches 9 bases. With V trimmed by 7 bases and J by 2 bases, 6 bases remained unmatched. Per the germline V gene, CDR1 is MGHDK and CDR2 is SYGVNS. The CDR3 spans 14 residues. CDR3 protein: CASIPTSGPYEQYF. DNA for the CDR3: TGTGCCAGCATTCCGACTAGCGGACCCTACGAGCAGTACTTC.

The chain is built from TRBV18 and TRBJ2-6, with D possibly being TRBD2 (5 bases). This CDR3 contains 17 residues. Trimming cost V 1 base and J 0 bases, with 10 bases left between them. Germline-derived CDR1 and CDR2 are KGHSH and LQKENI. This CDR3 reads CASSPLGRDSGANVLTF. The CDR3 DNA sequence: TGTGCCAGCTCACCACTAGGACGGGACTCTGGGGCCAACGTCCTGACTTTC.